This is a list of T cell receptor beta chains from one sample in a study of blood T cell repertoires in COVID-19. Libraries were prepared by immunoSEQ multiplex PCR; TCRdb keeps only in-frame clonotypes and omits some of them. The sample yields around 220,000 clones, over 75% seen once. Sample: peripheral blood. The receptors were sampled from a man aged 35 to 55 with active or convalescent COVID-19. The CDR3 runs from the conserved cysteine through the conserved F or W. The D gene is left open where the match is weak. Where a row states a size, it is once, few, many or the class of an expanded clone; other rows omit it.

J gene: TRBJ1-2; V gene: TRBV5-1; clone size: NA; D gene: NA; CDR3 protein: CASSPRQQANYGYTF; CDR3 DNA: TGCGCCAGCAGCCCCCGACAGCAAGCTAACTATGGCTACACCTTC
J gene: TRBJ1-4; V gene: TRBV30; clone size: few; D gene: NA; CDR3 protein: CARMGGGEKLFF; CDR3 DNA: TGTGCGAGGATGGGAGGGGGAGAAAAACTGTTTTTT
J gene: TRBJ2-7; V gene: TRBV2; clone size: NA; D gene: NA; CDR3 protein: CASSGPLSTGSNEQYF; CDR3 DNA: TGTGCCAGCAGTGGTCCCCTTTCCACAGGGTCCAACGAGCAGTACTTC
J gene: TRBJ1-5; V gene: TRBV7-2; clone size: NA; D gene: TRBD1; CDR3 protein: CASSLGQGAGQPQHF; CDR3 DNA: TGTGCCAGCAGCCTAGGACAGGGGGCAGGACAGCCCCAGCATTTT
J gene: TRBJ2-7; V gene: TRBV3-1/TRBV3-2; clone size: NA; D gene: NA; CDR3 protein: CASSQGLLSLTYEQYF; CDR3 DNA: TGTGCCAGCAGCCAAGGGCTTCTTTCTTTGACCTACGAGCAGTACTTC
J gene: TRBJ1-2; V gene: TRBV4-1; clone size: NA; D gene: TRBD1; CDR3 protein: CASSPRTGGFDYGYTF; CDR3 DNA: TGCGCCAGCAGCCCCCGGACAGGGGGTTTCGACTATGGCTACACCTTC
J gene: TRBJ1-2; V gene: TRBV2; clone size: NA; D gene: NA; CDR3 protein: CASSLLQGYYGYTF; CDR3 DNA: TGTGCCAGCAGCCTCCTACAGGGCTACTATGGCTACACCTTC
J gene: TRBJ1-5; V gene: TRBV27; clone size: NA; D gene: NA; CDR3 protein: CASSRSGLGQPQHF; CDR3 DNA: TGTGCCAGCAGTAGGTCGGGTCTGGGTCAGCCCCAGCATTTT
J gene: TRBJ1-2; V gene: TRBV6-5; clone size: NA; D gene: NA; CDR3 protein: CATSNSNYGYTF; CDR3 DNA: TGTGCCACCTCAAACTCAAACTATGGCTACACCTTC
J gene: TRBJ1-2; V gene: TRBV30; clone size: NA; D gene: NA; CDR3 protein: CAWIPRAQIGLGYGYTF; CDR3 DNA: TGTGCCTGGATCCCCAGGGCCCAAATCGGTCTAGGCTATGGCTACACCTTC
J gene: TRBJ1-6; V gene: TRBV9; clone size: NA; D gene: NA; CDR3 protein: CASSGGGEAHSPLHF; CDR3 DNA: TGTGCCAGCAGTGGCGGAGGGGAGGCCCATTCACCCCTCCACTTT
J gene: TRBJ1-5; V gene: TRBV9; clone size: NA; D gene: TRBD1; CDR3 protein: CASSVSGTENQPQHF; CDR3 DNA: TGTGCCAGCAGCGTATCAGGGACAGAGAATCAGCCCCAGCATTTT
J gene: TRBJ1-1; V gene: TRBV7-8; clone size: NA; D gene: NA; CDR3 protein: CASSPGSRLGTEAFF; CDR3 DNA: TGTGCCAGCAGCCCAGGCAGCAGGTTGGGCACTGAAGCTTTCTTT
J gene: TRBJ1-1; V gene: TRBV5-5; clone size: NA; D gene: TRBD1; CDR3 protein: CASSQQGVMLTEAFF; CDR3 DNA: TGTGCCAGCAGCCAACAGGGGGTTATGTTAACTGAAGCTTTCTTT
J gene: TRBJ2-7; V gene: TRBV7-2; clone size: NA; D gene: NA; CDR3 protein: CASSWTASYEQYF; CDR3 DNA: TGTGCCAGCAGCTGGACAGCCTCCTACGAGCAGTACTTC
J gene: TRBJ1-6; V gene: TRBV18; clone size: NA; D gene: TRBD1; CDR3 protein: CASSPQGTDNSPLHF; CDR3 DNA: TGTGCCAGCTCACCACAAGGGACAGATAATTCACCCCTCCACTTT
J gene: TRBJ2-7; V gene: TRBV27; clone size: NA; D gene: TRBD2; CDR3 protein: CASSLAGGTSYEQYF; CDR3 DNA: TGTGCCAGCAGTCTAGCGGGGGGGACCTCCTACGAGCAGTACTTC
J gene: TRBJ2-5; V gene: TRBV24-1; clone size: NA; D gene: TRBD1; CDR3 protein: CATSEVTGVGQETQYF; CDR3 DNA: TGTGCCACCAGTGAAGTGACAGGGGTCGGACAAGAGACCCAGTACTTC
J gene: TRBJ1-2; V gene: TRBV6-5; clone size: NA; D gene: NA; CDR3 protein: CATSLGRGIYGYTF; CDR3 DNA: TGTGCCACTTCACTTGGCAGAGGGATCTATGGCTACACCTTC
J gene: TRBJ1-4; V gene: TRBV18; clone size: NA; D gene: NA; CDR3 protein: CASSLQRGGNEKLFF; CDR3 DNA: TGTGCCAGCTCACTTCAGCGGGGCGGGAATGAAAAACTGTTTTTT
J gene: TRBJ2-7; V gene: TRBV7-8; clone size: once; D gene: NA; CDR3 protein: CASSLAGSSYEQYF; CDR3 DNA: TGTGCCAGCAGCTTAGCGGGCAGCTCCTACGAGCAGTACTTC
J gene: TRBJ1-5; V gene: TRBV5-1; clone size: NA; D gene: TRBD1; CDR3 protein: CASSPNPGQGQPQHF; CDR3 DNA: TGCGCCAGCAGCCCTAATCCGGGACAGGGGCAGCCCCAGCATTTT
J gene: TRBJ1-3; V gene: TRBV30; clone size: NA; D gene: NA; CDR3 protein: CAWTGLPSSGNTIYF; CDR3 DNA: TGTGCCTGGACGGGTCTTCCAAGCTCTGGAAACACCATATATTTT
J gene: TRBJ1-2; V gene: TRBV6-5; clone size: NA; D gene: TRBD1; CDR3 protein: CASSYRDRDYGYTF; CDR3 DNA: TGTGCCAGCAGTTACAGGGACAGGGACTATGGCTACACCTTC
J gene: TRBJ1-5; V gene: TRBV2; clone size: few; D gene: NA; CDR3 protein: CASTRGGSQPQHF; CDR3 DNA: TGTGCCAGCACTCGGGGGGGGAGTCAGCCCCAGCATTTT
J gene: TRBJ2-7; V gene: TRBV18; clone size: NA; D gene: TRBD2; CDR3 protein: CASSGTSGDSYEQYF; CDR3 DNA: TGTGCCAGCTCGGGGACTAGCGGGGATTCCTACGAGCAGTACTTC
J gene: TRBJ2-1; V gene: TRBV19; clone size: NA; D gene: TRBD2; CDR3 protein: CASGTYGGGAFDEQFF; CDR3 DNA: TGTGCCAGTGGAACCTACGGCGGGGGGGCCTTTGATGAGCAGTTCTTC
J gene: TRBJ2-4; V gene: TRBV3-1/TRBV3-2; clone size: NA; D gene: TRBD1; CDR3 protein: CASSPGNRDRVYF; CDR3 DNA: TGTGCCAGCAGCCCAGGAAACCGGGACAGGGTTTACTTC
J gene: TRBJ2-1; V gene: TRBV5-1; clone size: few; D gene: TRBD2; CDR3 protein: CASSFSGSGYNEQFF; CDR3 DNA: TGCGCCAGCAGCTTTAGCGGGAGCGGTTACAATGAGCAGTTCTTC
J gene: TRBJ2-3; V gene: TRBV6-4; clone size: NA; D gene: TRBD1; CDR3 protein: CASSDLRQGCTDTQYF; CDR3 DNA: TGTGCCAGCAGTGACCTCAGACAGGGATGCACAGATACGCAGTATTTT
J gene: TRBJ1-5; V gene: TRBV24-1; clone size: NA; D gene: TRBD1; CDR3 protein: CATSDAKDRVGNQPQHF; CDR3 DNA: TGTGCCACCAGTGATGCTAAAGACAGGGTAGGGAATCAGCCCCAGCATTTT
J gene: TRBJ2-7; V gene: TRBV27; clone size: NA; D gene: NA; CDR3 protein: CASSHAGGYEQYF; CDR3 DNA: TGTGCCAGCAGTCACGCGGGCGGCTACGAGCAGTACTTC
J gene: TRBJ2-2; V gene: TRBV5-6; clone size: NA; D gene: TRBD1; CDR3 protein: CASSQTGGTGELFF; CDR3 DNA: TGTGCCAGCAGCCAAACAGGGGGCACCGGGGAGCTGTTTTTT